This paragraph covers one T cell receptor beta chain sequence. The CDR3 runs 13 residues. V lost 5 bases and J 9 bases, leaving 14 bases between the germline ends. Per the germline V gene, CDR1 is SGHAT and CDR2 is FQNNGV. The data originate from a study of CD8 T cells in ankylosing spondylitis. TCRdb reprocessed the 5' RACE reads with MiXCR, giving one entry per CDR3 protein. The table lists about 88,000 distinct CDR3 sequences, under 30% of them singletons. The chain combines TRBV11-2 with TRBJ2-1, with unresolved D. The receptor was isolated from a male donor with ankylosing spondylitis or in good health (not recorded which). The sequencing input was blood, either unsorted or a sorted T cell fraction (not recorded which). The CDR3 loop is CASSPPGGPEQFF. CDR3 nucleotides: TGTGCCAGCAGCCCGCCTGGTGGGCCTGAGCAGTTCTTC.